These 21 T cell receptor beta chains share one sample of origin, sequenced in a study of T cell repertoires in cytomegalovirus infection. TCRdb reanalysed the reads using MiXCR and keeps one entry per CDR3 protein. The repertoire holds approximately 990,000 distinct CDR3 sequences, less than 35% seen once, with more than 12% in the top ten. These receptors lack a known antigen. This specimen consisted of cultured CD8+ T cells from PBMCs, obtained from culture after CMV antigen stimulation. The receptors here all came from a human donor in good health (CMV status not recorded). Some clones in this sample may be carry-over from other donors' samples.

This clonotype was detected only a few times. The rearrangement links TRBV7-6 to TRBJ1-1; no definite D call. The CDR3 totals 17 residues. Trimming left V 4 bases short and J 5 bases short, with 23 bases between. Germline lookup yields CDR1 SGHVS and CDR2 FNYEAQ. CDR3 amino acids: CASSSKPPAVNWTEAFF. In nucleotides, the CDR3 is TGTGCCAGCAGCTCAAAACCCCCGGCAGTGAACTGGACTGAAGCTTTCTTT.

The chain recombines TRBV14 with TRBJ2-2; D gene uncertain. Germline values: CDR1 SGHDN, CDR2 FVKESK. The V and J ends lost 2 bases and 4 bases respectively, with 8 bases between them. The CDR3 covers 14 residues. CDR3: CASSQRPPTGELFF. For the CDR3, the DNA is TGTGCCAGCAGCCAACGTCCCCCCACCGGGGAGCTGTTTTTT.

The chain uses TRBV5-5 and TRBJ1-1, with D unresolved. CDR1 is SGHKS and CDR2 is YYEKEE in the germline V gene (reference sequence). Trimming removed 5 bases at V and 3 bases at J, with 14 bases between. The CDR3 is made up of 14 amino acids. The CDR3 DNA reads TGTGCCAGCAGTTTCGGTCTACTCGACACTGAAGCTTTCTTT. Protein product: CASSFGLLDTEAFF. The whole variable domain, filled in from reference TRBV5-5 and TRBJ1-1, reads DAGVTQSPTHLIKTRGQQVTLRCSPISGHKSVSWYQQVLGQGPQFIFQYYEKEERGRGNFPDRFSARQFPNYSSELNVNALLLGDSALYLCASSFGLLDTEAFFGQGTRLTVV.

The J gene is TRBJ2-7, the V gene TRBV7-2; 8 bases agree with TRBD1. V lost 3 bases and J lost 3; bases outside the gene matches: 7. CDR1 is SGHTA, CDR2 FQGNSA, per germline. This CDR3 spans 15 amino acids. For the CDR3, the DNA is TGTGCCAGCAGCTTTGGGGACAGGCCCTTCTACGAGCAGTACGTC. Its translation: CASSFGDRPFYEQYV.

As concerns this clonotype: A read error is likely, as this CDR3 ends without the conserved phenylalanine or tryptophan. This chain links TRBV27 with TRBJ1-2, with 9 bases that match TRBD1. CDR1 is MNHEY, CDR2 SMNVEV, per germline (reference sequence). Trimming took 0 bases from V and 4 from J; bases not matched to a gene: 9. This CDR3 is 17 amino acids long. This CDR3 is CASSLSKTGGMVYGYTL. DNA of the CDR3: TGTGCCAGCAGTTTATCGAAGACAGGGGGAATGGTCTATGGCTACACCTTA.

This rearrangement joins TRBV6-6 to TRBJ2-7; D call uncertain. Trimming stripped 6 bases from V and 0 bases from J, with 15 bases between. CDR1 MNHNY and CDR2 SVGAGI come from the germline V gene (reference sequence). The CDR3 is made up of 15 amino acids. CDR3 protein: CASRAMGLSSYEQYV. CDR3 nucleotides: TGTGCCAGCAGGGCCATGGGGTTGAGCTCCTACGAGCAGTACGTC.

Remarks on this clonotype: One end of the junction is discordant with germline, which a read error may explain. The CDR3 region is CASSPRAGVTGVLFF. In DNA, the CDR3 is TGTGCCAGCAGCCCCCGGGCAGGGGTGACCGGGGTGCTGTTTTTT. V is TRBV7-6 and J is TRBJ2-2; TRBD1 might be the D (6 bases). CDR3 size: 15 residues. The V gene's germline CDR1 is SGHVS and CDR2 FNYEAQ.

The gene calls are TRBV27 and TRBJ1-5; D unresolved. Germline CDR1 is MNHEY and CDR2 is SMNVEV (reference sequence). V lost 5 bases, J lost 7 bases, and 18 bases lay in between. The CDR3 runs 15 residues. In nucleotides, the CDR3 is TGTGCCAGCAGTGTTTTTGGGGATGCAGGACAGCCCCAGCATTTT. The encoded protein is CASSVFGDAGQPQHF.

The CDR3 nucleotides are TGTGCCACCCGGGACAGGGACATAATCAACTATGGCTACACCTTC. Its translation: CATRDRDIINYGYTF. The V call is TRBV5-6, the J call TRBJ1-2; 9 nucleotides match TRBD1. CDR1 is SGHDT, CDR2 YYEEEE, per germline. The CDR3 length is 15 residues. Unmatched junction bases numbered 11, after V lost 9 bases and J lost 2 bases. Drawing the rest from reference TRBV5-6 and TRBJ1-2, the complete variable domain is DAGVTQSPTHLIKTRGQQVTLRCSPKSGHDTVSWYQQALGQGPQFIFQYYEEEERQRGNFPDRFSGHQFPNYSSELNVNALLLGDSALYLCATRDRDIINYGYTFGSGTRLTVV.

The J gene is TRBJ2-5, the V gene TRBV20-1; no definite D call. V was cut by 5 bases and J by 5 bases, with 24 bases left in between. From germline, CDR1 is DFQATT and CDR2 SNEGSKA (reference sequence). The CDR3 is made up of 16 amino acids. The CDR3 sequence: CSAVNFGPKLVETQYF. The CDR3 bases are TGCAGTGCTGTGAACTTCGGACCAAAACTTGTGGAGACCCAGTACTTC.

The rearrangement joins TRBV18 to TRBJ1-4, with TRBD1 matching 8 bases. The junction had 14 bases not matched to a gene; V was cut back by 2 bases and J by 6 bases. The CDR3 spans 18 residues. The V gene's germline CDR1 is KGHSH and CDR2 LQKENI. CDR3 loop: CASSPSAPDRVSHEKLFF. In nucleotides, the CDR3 is TGTGCCAGCTCACCATCGGCCCCGGACAGGGTGAGCCATGAAAAACTGTTTTTT.

V and J are TRBV11-2 and TRBJ2-7; 11 nucleotides align to TRBD1. CDR1 is SGHAT, CDR2 FQNNGV, per germline. J gave up 3 bases and V 5 bases, and 6 bases lay outside the gene matches. There are 15 residues in the CDR3. CDR3: CASSISGTGGYEQYV. The CDR3 DNA is TGTGCCAGCAGCATCTCCGGGACAGGGGGCTACGAGCAGTACGTC.

This clonotype was seen ten or more times. The rearrangement uses TRBV27 and TRBJ1-2; D is perhaps TRBD1 (5 bases). Germline CDR1 reads MNHEY; CDR2 reads SMNVEV (reference sequence). The V and J ends lost 2 bases and 4 bases respectively, with 8 bases between them. The CDR3 runs to 13 residues. CDR3 DNA sequence: TGTGCCAGCAGTTTAGGGGCAGCCTATGGCTACACCTTC. This codes for CASSLGAAYGYTF.

For this clonotype: Given a much more abundant clone one base away, this may be a read error. The CDR3 end shows no conserved phenylalanine or tryptophan, and so a read error is likely. The chain links TRBV7-2 to TRBJ1-2; 11 bases map to TRBD1. With V trimmed by 2 bases and J by 2 bases, 1 base remained unmatched. Germline V gives CDR1 SGHTA, CDR2 FQGNSA. This CDR3 has 15 residues. This CDR3 is CASSLWTGGNYGYTL. CDR3 bases: TGTGCCAGCAGCTTATGGACAGGGGGCAACTATGGCTACACCCTC.

This clonotype was found a few times. The chain is built from TRBV27 and TRBJ2-1, with 7 positions matching TRBD2. CDR3 length equals 15 residues. V gave up 6 bases and J gave up 7 bases; unmatched junction bases: 12. Per the germline V gene, CDR1 is MNHEY and CDR2 is SMNVEV (reference sequence). In DNA, the CDR3 is TGTGCCAGCAGCCGAGCGGGGACCTTGGGAAATGAGCAGTTCTTC. It encodes CASSRAGTLGNEQFF.

The V gene is TRBV9, the J gene TRBJ1-2, with D maybe TRBD1 (5 bases). The CDR3 covers 12 residues. Germline V gene sequence: CDR1 SGDLS, CDR2 YYNGEE. V was cut by 3 bases and J by 7 bases, with 10 bases left in between. This CDR3 reads CASSATGSGYTF. The CDR3 DNA follows: TGTGCCAGCAGCGCTACAGGTTCTGGCTACACCTTC.

The chain combines TRBV25-1 with TRBJ2-7, with 7 bases identical to TRBD2. Germline V gene data show CDR1 as MGHDK and CDR2 as SYGVNS. V dropped 1 base and J dropped 0; count of bases not matched to a gene: 6. The CDR3 loop spans 16 amino acids. The CDR3 DNA sequence: TGTGCCAGCAGTGAATGGGGGACGGGGGGCTCCTACGAGCAGTACTTC. This sequence encodes CASSEWGTGGSYEQYF.

The sample holds many counts of this clonotype. The chain uses TRBV7-8 and TRBJ2-5; 7 bases are a match to TRBD1. The length of the CDR3 is 15 residues. Trimming took 5 bases from V and 5 from J; bases not matched to a gene: 11. Germline-derived CDR1 and CDR2 are SGHVS and FQNEAQ. This chain's CDR3 is CASSHRIGGKETQYF. As DNA, the CDR3 is TGTGCCAGCAGCCACCGGATAGGGGGCAAGGAGACCCAGTACTTC. Full variable domain (missing parts from reference TRBV7-8 and TRBJ2-5): GAGVSQSPRYKVAKRGQDVALRCDPISGHVSLFWYQQALGQGPEFLTYFQNEAQLDKSGLPSDRFFAERPEGSVSTLKIQRTQQEDSAVYLCASSHRIGGKETQYFGPGTRLLVL.

A few counts support this clonotype. This chain joins TRBV19 and TRBJ2-2, with D possibly being TRBD1 (6 bases). Germline V CDR1 and CDR2: LNHDA, SQIVND (reference sequence). Between the trimmed V and J ends, which lost 7 bases and 6 bases, there was a span of 18 bases. The CDR3 has 15 amino acids. The CDR3 spells CASNWGRHIPGELFF. DNA of the CDR3: TGTGCCAGTAATTGGGGGCGGCATATTCCCGGGGAGCTGTTTTTT.

There are a few counts of this clonotype. The chain joins TRBV7-9 to TRBJ1-2; 10 nucleotides agree with TRBD1. Trimming removed 1 base from V and 9 bases from J; junction bases left unmatched: 8. The CDR3 consists of 15 residues. Looked up from germline, CDR1 is SEHNR and CDR2 is FQNEAQ (reference sequence). DNA of the CDR3: TGTGCCAGCAGCTTAGATCATCGGACAGGGGGGAGCTACACCTTC. It codes for CASSLDHRTGGSYTF.

The sample holds many counts of this clonotype. The chain combines TRBV6-1 with TRBJ2-5; 10 positions match TRBD1. This CDR3 is built from 15 residues. J gave up 3 bases and V 8 bases, and 9 bases lay outside the gene matches. Per the germline V gene, CDR1 is MNHNS and CDR2 is SASEGT. CDR3 sequence: CASRMTGGPEETQYF. The CDR3 region has the DNA TGTGCCAGCCGAATGACAGGGGGCCCAGAAGAGACCCAGTACTTC.